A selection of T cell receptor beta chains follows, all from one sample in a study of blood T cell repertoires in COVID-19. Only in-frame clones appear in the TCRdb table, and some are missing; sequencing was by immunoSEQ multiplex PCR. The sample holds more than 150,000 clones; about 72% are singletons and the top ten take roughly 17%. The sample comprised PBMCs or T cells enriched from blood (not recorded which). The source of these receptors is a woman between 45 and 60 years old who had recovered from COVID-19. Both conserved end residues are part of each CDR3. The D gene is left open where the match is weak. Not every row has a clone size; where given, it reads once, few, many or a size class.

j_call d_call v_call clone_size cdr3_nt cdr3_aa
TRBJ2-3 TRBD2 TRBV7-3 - TGTGCCAGCAGCTTAAGCGGGAGCGGCACAGATACGCAGTATTTT CASSLSGSGTDTQYF
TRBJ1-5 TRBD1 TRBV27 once TGTGCCAGCAGTCCGAGGACAGGGGGAAGTCAGCCCCAGCATTTT CASSPRTGGSQPQHF
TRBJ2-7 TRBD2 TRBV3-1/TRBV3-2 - TGTGCCAGCAGCCAAGGTGCGTCTAGCGGCTACGAGCAGTACTTC CASSQGASSGYEQYF
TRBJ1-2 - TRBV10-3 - TGTGCCATCAGTGAAGATTTAACAGGAAACCGAAATGGCTACACCTTC CAISEDLTGNRNGYTF
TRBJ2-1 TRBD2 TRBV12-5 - TGTGCTAGTGGTTTGGGCCTAGCGGGAGACACTGAGCAGTTCTTC CASGLGLAGDTEQFF
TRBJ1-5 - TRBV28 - TGTGCCAGCAGTTCCCGGGCAGGGCAGAGATATCAGCCCCAGCATTTT CASSSRAGQRYQPQHF
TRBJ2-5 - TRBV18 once TGTGCCAGCTCACCCCGTGGGGGCGAGGAGACCCAGTACTTC CASSPRGGEETQYF
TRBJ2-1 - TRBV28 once TGTGCCAGCAGTTCTACCGAAGCTAATAATGAGCAGTTCTTC CASSSTEANNEQFF
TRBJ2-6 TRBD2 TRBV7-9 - TGTGCCAGCAGCCCCGGACTAGCGGGCTCTGGGGCCAACGTCCTGACTTTC CASSPGLAGSGANVLTF
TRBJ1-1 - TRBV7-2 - TGTGCCAGCAGTTTAAAATCAGGGAACACTGAAGCTTTCTTT CASSLKSGNTEAFF
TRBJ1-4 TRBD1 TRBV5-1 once TGCGCCAGCAGCTCCGGAAGGACAGGGGGAGAAAAACTGTTTTTT CASSSGRTGGEKLFF
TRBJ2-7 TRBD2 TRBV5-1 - TGCGCCAGCAGCTCGACAGGGACTAGCTCCCTGGAGCAGTACTTC CASSSTGTSSLEQYF
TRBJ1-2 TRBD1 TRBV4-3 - TGCGCCAGCAGCCAAGACAGGGGGCGCCCCCCTAACTATGGCTACACCTTC CASSQDRGRPPNYGYTF
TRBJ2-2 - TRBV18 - TGTGCCAGCTCAGTTTACCAGGGCACCGGGGAGCTGTTTTTT CASSVYQGTGELFF
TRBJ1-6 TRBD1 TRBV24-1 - TGTGCCACCGCCCGGGACAGGGATTCACCCCTCCACTTT CATARDRDSPLHF
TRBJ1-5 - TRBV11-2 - TGTGCCAGCACCCCTGGGGGCGATCAGCCCCAGCATTTT CASTPGGDQPQHF
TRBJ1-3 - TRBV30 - TGTGCCTGGAGTGTACTTAGCTCTGGAAACACCATATATTTT CAWSVLSSGNTIYF
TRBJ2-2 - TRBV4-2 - TGTGCCAGCAGCCAAGAGGCGGGGGCCGCGAACACCGGGGAGCTGTTTTTT CASSQEAGAANTGELFF
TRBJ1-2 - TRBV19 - TGTGCCAGTAGTACGCGCGGCAGTTCCAACTATGGCTACACCTTC CASSTRGSSNYGYTF
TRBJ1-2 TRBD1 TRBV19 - TGTGCCAGTAGACTGGACAGGGGATATGGCTACACCTTC CASRLDRGYGYTF
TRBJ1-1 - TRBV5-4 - TGTGCCAGCAGCTTGGACAGGAGCTCTGAAGCTTTCTTT CASSLDRSSEAFF
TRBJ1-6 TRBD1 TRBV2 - TGTGCCAGCAGTGGGGACAGGGGATACAATTCACCCCTCCACTTT CASSGDRGYNSPLHF
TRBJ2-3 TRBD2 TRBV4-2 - TGTGCCAGCAGCCAGGCTAAGCGGGAGGGGGGAGATACGCAGTATTTT CASSQAKREGGDTQYF
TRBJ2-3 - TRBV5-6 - TGTGCCAGCACCCGTATGGGGCTACAGCAGCCAGATACGCAGTATTTT CASTRMGLQQPDTQYF
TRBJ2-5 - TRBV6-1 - TGTGCCAGCAGTGAAGAAGCAGGGTGGGGGACCCAGTACTTC CASSEEAGWGTQYF
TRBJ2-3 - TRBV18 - TGTGCCAGCCGAGGAGGCGGGGGAAGGGGGACCGATACGCAGTATTTT CASRGGGGRGTDTQYF
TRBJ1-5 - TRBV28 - TGTGCCAGCTATCCGGGACATAGCAATCAGCCCCAGCATTTT CASYPGHSNQPQHF
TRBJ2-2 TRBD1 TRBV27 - TGTGCCAGCAGTTTACTTCCCGGGACAGACTGGGGGGAGCTGTTTTTT CASSLLPGTDWGELFF
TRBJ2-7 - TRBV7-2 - TGTGCCAGCAGCTTAAGTGGGAGAGGCACCTACGAGCAGTACTTC CASSLSGRGTYEQYF
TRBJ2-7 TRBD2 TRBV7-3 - TGTGCCAGCAGCCCCGCCGGGACTAGCGGGACCCACGAGCAGTACTTC CASSPAGTSGTHEQYF
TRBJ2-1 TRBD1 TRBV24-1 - TGTGCCACCAGTGATCCACAAGGGGGCGATGGGAACAATGAGCAGTTCTTC CATSDPQGGDGNNEQFF
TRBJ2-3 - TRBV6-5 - TGTGCCAGCAGTTACTCGGACTGGCGGGCGCAGTATTTT CASSYSDWRAQYF
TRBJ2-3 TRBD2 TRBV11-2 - TGTGCCAGCAGCCCTAGCGGGAGGGCCCTTTCGGAGTATTTT CASSPSGRALSEYF
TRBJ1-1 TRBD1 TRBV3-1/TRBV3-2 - TGTGCCAGCAGCCCCAGGGGGCAGGGTGGTCCTGAAGCTTTCTTT CASSPRGQGGPEAFF
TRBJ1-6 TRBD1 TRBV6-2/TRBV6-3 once TGTGCCAGCAGTTACATGACAGGGGGTAATTCACCCCTCCACTTT CASSYMTGGNSPLHF
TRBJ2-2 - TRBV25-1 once TGTGCCAGCAGTGAATATGGCCAGGGGTGGGAGCTGTTTTTT CASSEYGQGWELFF
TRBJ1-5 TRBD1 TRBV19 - TGTGCCAGTAGTACGACAGGGGTCCGGAGCAATCAGCCCCAGCATTTT CASSTTGVRSNQPQHF
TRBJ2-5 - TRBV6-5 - TGTGCCAGCTCCCTTAGCCCCGAACGGGGAGAGACCCAGTACTTC CASSLSPERGETQYF
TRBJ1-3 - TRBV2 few TGTGCCAGCAGTGAAGCGCTTCAGGGCACCATATATTTT CASSEALQGTIYF